The text below deals with one T cell receptor (beta chain). Trimming pared 4 bases from V and 7 bases from J, leaving 14 bases between. The V gene's germline CDR1 is LNHDA and CDR2 SQIVND (reference sequence). The CDR3 length is 14 residues. This sample was taken from a study of cytomegalovirus exposure and HLA in healthy donors. Vbeta (60) and Jbeta (13) primers were used in the PCR. Produced via immunoSEQ multiplex PCR; TCRdb's table is partial and in-frame only. Of under 300,000 clones listed, 84% are singletons. The receptor comes from a middle-aged woman in good health and CMV-seropositive. The gene calls are TRBV19 and TRBJ2-1; tentatively, D is TRBD2 (6 bases). Material for sequencing was PBMCs. DNA for the CDR3: TGTGCCAGTAGTACCGGGACTTCTAGGAATGAGCAGTTCTTC. Translating it yields CASSTGTSRNEQFF. Together with reference TRBV19 and TRBJ2-1, the CDR3 gives the full variable domain: DGGITQSPKYLFRKEGQNVTLSCEQNLNHDAMYWYRQDPGQGLRLIYYSQIVNDFQKGDIAEGYSVSREKKESFPLTVTSAQKNPTAFYLCASSTGTSRNEQFFGPGTRLTVL.